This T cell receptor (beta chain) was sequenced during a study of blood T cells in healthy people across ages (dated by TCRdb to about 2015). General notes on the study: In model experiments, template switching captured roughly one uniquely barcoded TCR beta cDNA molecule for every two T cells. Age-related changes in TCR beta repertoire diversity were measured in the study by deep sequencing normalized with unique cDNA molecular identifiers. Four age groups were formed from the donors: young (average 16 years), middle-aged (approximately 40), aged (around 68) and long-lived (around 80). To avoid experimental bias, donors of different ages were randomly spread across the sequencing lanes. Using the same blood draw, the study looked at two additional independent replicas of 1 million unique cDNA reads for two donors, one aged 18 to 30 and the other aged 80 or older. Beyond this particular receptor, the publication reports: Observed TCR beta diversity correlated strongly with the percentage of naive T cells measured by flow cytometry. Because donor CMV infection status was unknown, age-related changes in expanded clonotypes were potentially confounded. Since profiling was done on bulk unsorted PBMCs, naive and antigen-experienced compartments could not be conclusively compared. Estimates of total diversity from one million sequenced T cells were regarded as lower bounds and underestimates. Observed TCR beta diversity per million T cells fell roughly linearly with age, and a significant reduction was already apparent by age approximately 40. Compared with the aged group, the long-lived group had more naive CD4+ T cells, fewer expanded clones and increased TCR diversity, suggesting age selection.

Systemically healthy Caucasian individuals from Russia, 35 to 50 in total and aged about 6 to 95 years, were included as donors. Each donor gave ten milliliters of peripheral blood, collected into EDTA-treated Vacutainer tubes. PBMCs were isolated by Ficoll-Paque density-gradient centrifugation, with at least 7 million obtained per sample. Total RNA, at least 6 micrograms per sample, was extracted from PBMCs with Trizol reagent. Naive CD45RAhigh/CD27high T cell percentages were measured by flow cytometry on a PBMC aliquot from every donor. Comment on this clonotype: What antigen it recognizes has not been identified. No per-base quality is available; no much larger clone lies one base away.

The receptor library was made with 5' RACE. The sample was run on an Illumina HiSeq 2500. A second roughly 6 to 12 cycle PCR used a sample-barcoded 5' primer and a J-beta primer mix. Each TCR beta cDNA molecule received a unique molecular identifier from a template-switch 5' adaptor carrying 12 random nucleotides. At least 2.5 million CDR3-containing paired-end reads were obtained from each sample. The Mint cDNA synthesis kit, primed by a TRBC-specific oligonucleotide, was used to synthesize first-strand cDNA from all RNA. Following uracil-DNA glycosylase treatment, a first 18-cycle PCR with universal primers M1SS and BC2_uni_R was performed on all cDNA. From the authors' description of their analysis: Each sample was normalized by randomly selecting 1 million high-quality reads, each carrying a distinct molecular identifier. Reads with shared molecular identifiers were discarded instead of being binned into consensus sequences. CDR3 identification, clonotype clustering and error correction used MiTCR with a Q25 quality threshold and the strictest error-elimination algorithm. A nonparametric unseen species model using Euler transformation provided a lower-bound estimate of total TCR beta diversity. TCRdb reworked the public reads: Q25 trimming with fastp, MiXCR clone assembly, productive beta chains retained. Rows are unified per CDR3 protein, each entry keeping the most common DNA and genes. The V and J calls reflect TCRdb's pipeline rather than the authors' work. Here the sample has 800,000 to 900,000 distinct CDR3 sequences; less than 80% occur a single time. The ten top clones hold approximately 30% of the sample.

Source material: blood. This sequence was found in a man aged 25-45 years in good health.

The nucleotide sequence reads as follows: TGCGCCAGCAGCCCCCAAGGGGGACCTCAGCCCCAGCATTTT. The resulting protein is CASSPQGGPQPQHF. The chain uses TRBV5-1 and TRBJ1-5; TRBD1 is a weak D gene call, 6 bases matching. Cut back by 4 bases and 6 bases, the V and J ends lie 14 bases apart. The CDR1 and CDR2 encoded by the germline V gene are SGHRS and YFSETQ. Reading from cysteine to phenylalanine, the CDR3 counts 14 amino acids. Left in the record is the CDR3 DNA by itself, 42 bases read in frame from the first base.